One and the same sample provided the 6 T cell receptor beta chains below, sequenced in a study of control samples from healthy donors and cancer patients. The protocol was immunoSEQ multiplex PCR, while the TCRdb copy is restricted to in-frame clones and leaves out a portion. Here the sample spans around 110,000 clones, more than 80% being singletons. The sample was PBMCs. The receptors stem from a woman aged 50 to 60 with colorectal cancer.

The CDR3 spells CASSLETSGGANTGELFF. The CDR3 region has the DNA TGTGCCAGCAGCTTGGAGACTAGCGGGGGGGCGAACACCGGGGAGCTGTTTTTT. The rearrangement uses TRBV7-6 and TRBJ2-2; 14 nucleotides agree with TRBD2. The CDR3 runs to 18 residues. Per the germline V gene, CDR1 is SGHVS and CDR2 is FNYEAQ. V shed 3 bases, J shed 0 bases, and the junction held 3 bases outside the gene matches. The whole variable domain, remainder taken from reference TRBV7-6 and TRBJ2-2, is GAGVSQSPRYKVTKRGQDVALRCDPISGHVSLYWYRQALGQGPEFLTYFNYEAQQDKSGLPNDRFSAERPEGSISTLTIQRTEQRDSAMYRCASSLETSGGANTGELFFGEGSRLTVL.

The V call is TRBV30, the J call TRBJ1-1, with D uncertain. Germline V lookup: CDR1 GTSNPN, CDR2 SVGIG (reference sequence). V was trimmed by 5 bases and J by 7 bases, leaving 17 bases between them. This CDR3 spans 13 amino acids. CDR3 nucleotide sequence: TGTGCCTGGTTAAAAAAACAAGGGAGTGAAGCTTTCTTT. It yields the protein CAWLKKQGSEAFF.

The chain couples TRBV2 to TRBJ2-1; D tentatively reads TRBD1 or TRBD2 (6 bases each). Germline-derived CDR1 and CDR2 are SNHLY and FYNNEI. This CDR3 region has 15 residues. Trimming cost V 7 bases and J 9 bases, with 22 bases left between them. The CDR3 is CASNWGAAEGGEQFF. For the CDR3, the DNA is TGTGCCAGCAACTGGGGAGCGGCCGAGGGGGGTGAGCAGTTCTTC.

The rearrangement links TRBV14 to TRBJ1-3; TRBD1 might be the D (6 bases). V shed 0 bases and J shed 9 bases, with 15 bases lying between them. CDR3 length: 15 amino acids. Germline V gene sequence: CDR1 SGHDN, CDR2 FVKESK. CDR3 in amino acids: CASSQDWGAGSTIYF. As DNA, the CDR3 is TGTGCCAGCAGCCAAGATTGGGGGGCTGGTAGCACCATATATTTT.

J is TRBJ2-6 and V is TRBV19; 9 bases are shared with TRBD1. The CDR3 contains 19 residues. V lost 4 bases, J lost 0 bases, and 10 bases stayed unmatched. CDR1 is LNHDA, CDR2 SQIVND, per germline (reference sequence). CDR3 sequence (DNA): TGTGCCAGTAGTACCGACAGGGGGTATGGAAGCTCTGGGGCCAACGTCCTGACTTTC. It translates to CASSTDRGYGSSGANVLTF.

The chain employs TRBV5-6 and TRBJ1-1, with D unresolved. CDR1 is SGHDT, CDR2 YYEEEE, per germline. V lost 6 bases and J 5 bases, leaving 11 bases between the germline ends. The CDR3 is 12 amino acids. The CDR3 region has the DNA TGTGCCAGCATGGGAGGGTCTACTGAAGCTTTCTTT. Its translation: CASMGGSTEAFF.